Each of the 26 T cell receptor beta chains below was sequenced from the same sample in a study of T-cell reconstitution after alpha-beta-depleted transplantation in children. Construction of the TCRbeta library involved unique molecular identifiers. TCRdb reprocessed the PCR reads via MiXCR and lists one record per CDR3 protein. Here the sample spans 670,000 or so distinct CDR3 sequences, roughly 14% being singletons. The sample was PBMCs, taken before TCRalphabeta/CD19-depleted stem cell transplant. The receptors derive from a girl aged 2 to 10 with congenital amegakaryocytic thrombocytopenia, due to receive a stem cell transplant.

This clonotype was detected only a few times. The rearrangement links TRBV11-2 to TRBJ1-1; TRBD1 matches at 8 bases. The CDR3 extends over 16 amino acids. CDR1 is SGHAT and CDR2 is FQNNGV in the germline V gene. V was pared by 5 bases and J by 0 bases, with 8 bases of the junction left unmatched. The CDR3 protein is CASSRGQGGMNTEAFF. As DNA, the CDR3 is TGTGCCAGCAGCCGCGGACAGGGCGGTATGAACACTGAAGCTTTCTTT.

At least ten counts were recorded for this clonotype. The CDR3 spells CATSDTQSNQPQHF. The CDR3 DNA follows: TGTGCCACCAGTGATACGCAGAGCAATCAGCCCCAGCATTTT. The chain recombines TRBV24-1 with TRBJ1-5; the D is unclear. Trimming removed 3 bases from V and 1 base from J, with 6 bases in between. The CDR3 runs 14 residues. Per germline, CDR1 KGHDR and CDR2 SFDVKD.

The chain carries TRBV23-1 and TRBJ2-1, with a weak D call TRBD2 (5 bases). TRBV23-1 has ORF status, its function being uncertain. The CDR3 runs 11 residues. V dropped 8 bases and J dropped 6 bases, with 8 bases sitting between them. The CDR3 DNA follows: TGCGCCAGCCCGAGCGGCAATGAGCAGTTCTTC. Residues: CASPSGNEQFF.

This clonotype was recorded a few times. The gene calls are TRBV10-2 and TRBJ2-7; a weak D match, TRBD2 (6 bases). Germline CDR1 is WSHSY and CDR2 is SAAADI. V was pared by 6 bases and J by 3 bases, with 18 bases between. The CDR3 has 15 residues. The CDR3 protein is CASSDQEGRSYEQYF. The CDR3 coding sequence is TGCGCCAGCAGCGACCAGGAGGGTCGGAGCTACGAGCAGTACTTC.

This clonotype has more than one count but fewer than ten. This chain connects TRBV7-9 to TRBJ1-4, with 7 bases matching TRBD1. The germline CDR1 and CDR2 sequences are SEHNR and FQNEAQ (reference sequence). The junction had 8 bases not matched to a gene; V was cut back by 3 bases and J by 4 bases. CDR3 length equals 16 residues. The CDR3 loop reads CASSFSSGTVNEKLFF. DNA of the CDR3: TGTGCCAGCAGCTTTTCCTCCGGGACAGTTAATGAAAAACTGTTTTTT.

The chain employs TRBV7-3 and TRBJ1-1, with D perhaps TRBD1 (5 bases). The CDR3 is 13 amino acids. Germline V lookup: CDR1 SGHTA, CDR2 FQGTGA. The V end lost 2 bases, the J end lost 10 bases, and 14 bases lay between the germline ends. The CDR3 nucleotides are TGTGCCAGCAGCTTAGGTACGGCAGGGAGAGCTTTCTTT. Its translation: CASSLGTAGRAFF.

This chain connects TRBV20-1 to TRBJ2-3, with D unresolved. Per germline, CDR1 DFQATT and CDR2 SNEGSKA (reference sequence). CDR3 size: 12 residues. Trimming stripped 0 bases from V and 6 bases from J, with 7 bases between. The CDR3 nucleotides read TGCAGTGCTAGAGATCAGGATGATACGCAGTATTTT. Amino acids: CSARDQDDTQYF.

This clonotype has a count of ten or more. This chain uses TRBV20-1 with TRBJ1-1; D remains ambiguous. This CDR3 has 14 residues. Germline CDR1 is DFQATT and CDR2 is SNEGSKA (reference sequence). V was clipped by 5 bases and J by 1 base, with 14 bases between them. CDR3 amino acids: CSAPRPGSNTEAFF. The CDR3 DNA reads TGCAGTGCTCCCCGACCTGGGTCGAACACTGAAGCTTTCTTT.

This clonotype came up many times. The chain has TRBV29-1 and TRBJ2-3, with D possibly TRBD2 on 5 matching bases. This CDR3 region has 16 residues. Germline V gives CDR1 SQVTM, CDR2 ANQGSEA. The V gene lost 6 bases and the J gene lost 2 bases, with 21 bases spanning the gap. The CDR3 here is CSVRRTRPSSTDTQYF. DNA for the CDR3: TGCAGCGTACGACGGACTCGACCTTCCTCCACAGATACGCAGTATTTT.

This clonotype showed up just a few times. One end of the junction does not line up with germline, which may come from a read error. The chain recombines TRBV28 with TRBJ2-7; 7 bases line up with TRBD1. There are 14 residues in the CDR3. Germline-derived CDR1 and CDR2 are MDHEN and SYDVKM. The DNA for the CDR3 is TGTGCCAGCAGTTTAGGACAGGCATCTGCACCATCCCACTTC. Residues: CASSLGQASAPSHF.

V gene TRBV18 combines with J gene TRBJ2-1; the D is unclear. The CDR3 has 15 amino acids. CDR1 is KGHSH and CDR2 is LQKENI in the germline V gene. Trimming removed 5 bases from V and 4 bases from J, with 15 bases in between. As DNA, the CDR3 is TGTGCCAGCTCATCAGTAGCTTGGTTTTACAATGAGCAGTTCTTC. Protein sequence: CASSSVAWFYNEQFF.

This clonotype was observed at least ten times. The chain employs TRBV3-1 and TRBJ2-1, with D perhaps matching TRBD1 (5 bases). The CDR3 has 15 amino acids. The germline V gene has CDR1 LGHDT and CDR2 YNNKEL (reference sequence). Trimming pared 3 bases from V and 8 bases from J, leaving 17 bases between. The CDR3 sequence is CASSQEPSRVDEQFF. The CDR3 nucleotides read TGTGCCAGCAGCCAGGAACCCTCCAGGGTCGATGAGCAGTTCTTC.

V is TRBV19 and J is TRBJ1-1; the D is unclear. Deletions cut 7 bases from V and 7 bases from J, with 19 bases between. The CDR3 contains 14 residues. In germline, CDR1 is LNHDA, CDR2 SQIVND (reference sequence). As DNA, the CDR3 is TGTGCCAGTACCCTCATGGACCGAAGGGATGAAGCTTTCTTT. Its translation: CASTLMDRRDEAFF.

In regard to this clonotype: The germline gene is not matched at one end of the junction; a read error may be the cause. The chain has TRBV20-1 and TRBJ2-5; no clear D. Germline CDR1 and CDR2: DFQATT and SNEGSKA (reference sequence). The length of the CDR3 is 12 residues. The CDR3 protein is CSASGRQETQSF. DNA of the CDR3: TGCAGTGCTAGCGGGCGCCAAGAGACCCAGTCCTTC.

Ten or more counts support this clonotype. The chain is built from TRBV29-1 and TRBJ2-7; either TRBD1 or TRBD2 may fit D (6 bases each). Per germline, CDR1 SQVTM and CDR2 ANQGSEA. The CDR3 contains 12 residues. V lost 6 bases and J 5 bases, leaving 14 bases between the germline ends. This CDR3 reads CSVAEGVDEQYF. CDR3 nucleotide sequence: TGCAGCGTGGCGGAGGGGGTCGACGAGCAGTACTTC.

This clonotype was detected a few times. The V and J genes are TRBV6-1 and TRBJ1-1; no reliable D call. The germline CDR1 and CDR2 sequences are MNHNS and SASEGT. This CDR3 region has 11 residues. The V end lost 4 bases, the J end lost 10 bases, and 10 bases lay between the germline ends. The CDR3 DNA reads as TGTGCCAGCAGTGCCGATGGACCAGCTTTCTTT. This translates into CASSADGPAFF.

This clonotype has at least ten counts. This chain uses TRBV6-5 with TRBJ2-1; TRBD2 matches at 12 bases. Germline V gives CDR1 MNHEY, CDR2 SVGAGI. V shed 4 bases and J 8 bases; nucleotides not matched to a gene: 6. The CDR3 sequence is 15 residues long. CDR3 residues: CASSLLLAGGDEQFF. Written as DNA, the CDR3 is TGTGCCAGCAGTTTACTCCTAGCGGGAGGGGATGAGCAGTTCTTC.

The gene calls are TRBV6-1 and TRBJ2-2; D might be TRBD2 (6 bases). The CDR3 is 15 residues long. Germline lookup yields CDR1 MNHNS and CDR2 SASEGT. The ends were cut back, 6 bases at V and 5 bases at J, with 16 bases in the middle. CDR3 DNA sequence: TGTGCCAGCAGCCCCCCCGGGAGTTGGACCGGGGAGCTGTTTTTT. This codes for CASSPPGSWTGELFF.

The sample holds many counts of this clonotype. The chain carries TRBV20-1 and TRBJ2-7, with D possibly being TRBD1 (6 bases). V lost 7 bases, J lost 1 base, and 14 bases lay in between. Germline CDR1 DFQATT, CDR2 SNEGSKA (reference sequence). This CDR3 region has 13 residues. The CDR3 DNA reads TGCAGTGGCCAGGTGGGGACATCCTACGAGCAGTACTTC. Protein: CSGQVGTSYEQYF.

This clonotype was counted at least ten times. The chain links TRBV12-3 or TRBV12-4 to TRBJ2-1; no definite D call. The V end lost 1 base, the J end lost 12 bases, and 13 bases lay between the germline ends. The CDR3 contains 13 residues. The chain's CDR3 is CASSLERFGMQFF. CDR3 sequence (DNA): TGTGCCAGCAGTTTAGAACGATTTGGCATGCAGTTCTTC.

The sample holds many counts of this clonotype. This chain links TRBV5-1 with TRBJ2-2; D uncertain. V gave up 6 bases and J gave up 1 base, with 13 bases separating them. Per the germline V gene, CDR1 is SGHRS and CDR2 is YFSETQ. CDR3 length: 15 residues. CDR3 DNA: TGCGCCAGCAAACTCTTGCAACAGAACACCGGGGAGCTGTTTTTT. It yields the protein CASKLLQQNTGELFF.

This clonotype was counted only a few times. The chain recombines TRBV11-2 with TRBJ2-1, with TRBD2 as a possible D gene (5 bases). Trimming took 1 base from V and 0 from J, leaving 19 bases between them. Germline V CDR1 and CDR2: SGHAT, FQNNGV. The CDR3 runs to 19 residues. The DNA for the CDR3 is TGTGCCAGCAGCTTAGTGGGAGAAGGGCCGCTTAGCTCCTACAATGAGCAGTTCTTC. This codes for CASSLVGEGPLSSYNEQFF.

The genes are TRBV18 and TRBJ2-3, with D unclear. The CDR3 length is 14 residues. Germline CDR1 is KGHSH and CDR2 is LQKENI. Trimming removed 1 base at V and 0 bases at J, with 5 bases between. CDR3 DNA: TGTGCCAGCTCACCACTCTACAGCACAGATACGCAGTATTTT. Protein sequence: CASSPLYSTDTQYF.

This clonotype was picked up many times. The chain couples TRBV29-1 to TRBJ2-7, with D tentatively TRBD1 or TRBD2 (5 bases each). The CDR3 consists of 13 residues. Between the trimmed V and J ends, which lost 6 bases and 4 bases, there was a span of 16 bases. Germline V CDR1 and CDR2: SQVTM, ANQGSEA. The CDR3 is CSVGVDSKYEQYF. The DNA of the CDR3 is TGCAGCGTGGGAGTAGACAGTAAATACGAGCAGTACTTC.

This clonotype has a count of ten or more. CDR3 sequence (DNA): TGCGCCAGCAGCTTTATCGATACAGGGGTCCCAGATACGCAGTATTTT. Translating it yields CASSFIDTGVPDTQYF. The chain links TRBV5-1 to TRBJ2-3; 7 nucleotides align to TRBD1. CDR1 and CDR2 from the germline V gene are SGHRS and YFSETQ. The junction had 10 bases not matched to a gene; V was cut back by 2 bases and J by 4 bases. The CDR3 totals 16 residues.

This rearrangement joins TRBV7-2 to TRBJ2-1; tentative D call: TRBD1 (6 bases). The ends were cut back, 1 base at V and 9 bases at J, with 16 bases in the middle. CDR1 SGHTA and CDR2 FQGNSA come from the germline V gene. The CDR3 consists of 15 residues. CDR3 residues: CASSLVRRLGGEQFF. Written as DNA, the CDR3 is TGTGCCAGCAGCTTAGTCCGTCGGCTAGGGGGTGAGCAGTTCTTC. Variable domain in full (rest from reference TRBV7-2 and TRBJ2-1): GAGVSQSPSNKVTEKGKDVELRCDPISGHTALYWYRQSLGQGLEFLIYFQGNSAPDKSGLPSDRFSAERTGGSVSTLTIQRTQQEDSAVYLCASSLVRRLGGEQFFGPGTRLTVL.